This T cell receptor beta chain came from a study of T-cell reconstitution after alpha-beta-depleted transplantation in children. Findings and caveats of the study: It was reported that alpha-beta T cells came from several hundred expanded graft clones (about two months after transplant).

As to this clonotype: Its target is unknown.

The V and J ends lost 2 bases and 4 bases respectively, with 27 bases between them. This CDR3 has 19 residues. Germline CDR1 is MGHRA and CDR2 is YSYEKL. Unique molecular identifiers were built into the TCRbeta library. One entry per CDR3 protein results from TCRdb running MiXCR on the PCR reads. The repertoire holds 780,000 or so distinct CDR3 sequences, with approximately 15% as singletons. This sample comprised PBMCs, mostly from graft donor cells, obtained 360 days after TCRalphabeta/CD19-depleted stem cell transplant. The chain recombines TRBV4-1 with TRBJ2-7; D possibly corresponds to TRBD2 (6 bases). The TCR comes from a male patient younger than 18 who had a stem cell transplant for acute lymphoblastic leukemia, so the T cells may come from the graft donor. The CDR3 bases are TGCGCCAGCAGCCAAACCCCGGGACTGTTGGCCCGACGCACTTACGAGCAGTACTTC. This encodes CASSQTPGLLARRTYEQYF.